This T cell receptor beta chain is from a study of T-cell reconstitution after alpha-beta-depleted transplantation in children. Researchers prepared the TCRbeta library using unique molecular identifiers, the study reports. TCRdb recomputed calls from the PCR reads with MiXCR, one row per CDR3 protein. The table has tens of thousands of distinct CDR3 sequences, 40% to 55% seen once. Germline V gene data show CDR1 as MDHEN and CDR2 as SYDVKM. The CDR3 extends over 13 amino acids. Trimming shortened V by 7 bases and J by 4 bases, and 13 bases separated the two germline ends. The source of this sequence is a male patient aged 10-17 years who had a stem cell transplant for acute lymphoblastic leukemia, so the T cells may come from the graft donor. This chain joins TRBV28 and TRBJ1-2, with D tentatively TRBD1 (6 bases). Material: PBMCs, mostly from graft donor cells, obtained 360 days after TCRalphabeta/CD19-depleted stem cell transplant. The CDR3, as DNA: TGTGCCAGCACCTTCACAGGGTCCTATGGCTACACCTTC. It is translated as CASTFTGSYGYTF.